This T cell receptor (beta chain) was captured in a study of T-cell reconstitution after alpha-beta-depleted transplantation in children. Overall study results and limits: It was surviving recipient T cells and thymic progenitors that gave some patients high TCRbeta diversity at day 60. Diversity and T-cell counts at one year after transplant derived mostly from new T cells. It was reported that alpha-beta T cells came from several hundred expanded graft clones (about two months after transplant).

Germline V gives CDR1 MDHEN, CDR2 SYDVKM. The CDR3 has 13 amino acids. V dropped 7 bases and J dropped 6; count of bases not matched to a gene: 8. Preparation of the TCRbeta library involved a method that used unique molecular identifiers. TCRdb passed the PCR reads through MiXCR, listing each CDR3 protein once. Here the sample spans 100,000 to 120,000 distinct CDR3 sequences, 5% to 8% being singletons. This clonotype appeared many times. Antigen unknown. This TCR was recovered from a male patient under 10 years old who had a stem cell transplant for acute lymphoblastic leukemia, so the T cells may come from the graft donor. The sample here was PBMCs, mostly from graft donor cells, taken 360 days after TCRalphabeta/CD19-depleted stem cell transplant. The chain combines TRBV28 with TRBJ2-7; 8 bases agree with TRBD1. The DNA for the CDR3 is TGTGCCAGCACCCGGGACAGGTCCCCCGAGCAGTACTTC. The encoded protein is CASTRDRSPEQYF.